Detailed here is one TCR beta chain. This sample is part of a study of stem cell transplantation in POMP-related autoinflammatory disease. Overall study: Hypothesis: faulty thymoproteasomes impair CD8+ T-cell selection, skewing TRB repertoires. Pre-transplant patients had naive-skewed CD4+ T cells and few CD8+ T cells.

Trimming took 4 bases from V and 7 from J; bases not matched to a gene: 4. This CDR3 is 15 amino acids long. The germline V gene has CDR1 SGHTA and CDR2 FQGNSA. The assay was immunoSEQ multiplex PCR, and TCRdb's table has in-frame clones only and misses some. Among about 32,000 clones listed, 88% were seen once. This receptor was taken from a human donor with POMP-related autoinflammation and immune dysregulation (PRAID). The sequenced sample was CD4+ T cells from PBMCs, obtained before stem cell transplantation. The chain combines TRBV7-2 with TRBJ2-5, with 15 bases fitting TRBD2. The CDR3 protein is CASSSGLAGGRTQYF. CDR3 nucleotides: TGTGCCAGCAGCTCCGGACTAGCGGGAGGGCGGACCCAGTACTTC. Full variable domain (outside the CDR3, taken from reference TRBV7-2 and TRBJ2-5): GAGVSQSPSNKVTEKGKDVELRCDPISGHTALYWYRQSLGQGLEFLIYFQGNSAPDKSGLPSDRFSAERTGGSVSTLTIQRTQQEDSAVYLCASSSGLAGGRTQYFGPGTRLLVL.